A single sample is the source of the 20 T cell receptor beta chains below, sequenced in a study of regulatory T cells in long-lasting Graves disease. This sample's time point: persistent/refractory GD, antithyroid drugs over 5 years with positive TRAb. The TCR library was made from RNA extracted from PBMCs. Library construction for TCR beta used iRepertoire HTBI primers and Arm-PCR of CDR3 regions. Via MiXCR, TCRdb re-called the multiplex PCR reads, giving one row per CDR3 protein. The sample consists of roughly 490,000 distinct CDR3 sequences, approximately 23% of them appearing once. The sequences come from peripheral blood mononuclear cells (PBMCs), collected when the disease was refractory, from a patient treated with antithyroid drugs. All receptors derive from a female donor with Graves disease.

This clonotype turned up a few times. The gene calls are TRBV12-3 or TRBV12-4 and TRBJ1-4; no definite D call. The V end lost 5 bases, the J end lost 2 bases, and 9 bases lay between the germline ends. The CDR3 is 14 amino acids. DNA for the CDR3: TGTGCCAGCAGTCCCCGGGAGACTAATGAAAAACTGTTTTTT. It yields the protein CASSPRETNEKLFF.

V and J are TRBV20-1 and TRBJ1-1, with D tentatively TRBD1 (5 bases). Germline V gives CDR1 DFQATT, CDR2 SNEGSKA (reference sequence). Trimming removed 3 bases from V and 6 bases from J, with 14 bases in between. This CDR3 comprises 13 residues. CDR3 nucleotides: TGCAGTGCTAGCGCCACAGGAACATCTGAAGCTTTCTTT. Translation gives CSASATGTSEAFF.

This clonotype has a handful of counts. V gene TRBV3-1 combines with J gene TRBJ2-5; the D gene is possibly TRBD2 (6 bases). V was cut by 0 bases and J by 7 bases, with 15 bases left in between. CDR1 is LGHDT, CDR2 YNNKEL, per germline (reference sequence). This CDR3 is 15 amino acids long. CDR3: CASSQDMRTGVTQYF. The CDR3 nucleotides read TGTGCCAGCAGCCAAGATATGCGGACGGGGGTGACCCAGTACTTC.

This chain uses TRBV12-3 or TRBV12-4 with TRBJ1-1, with 10 positions matching TRBD1. The length of the CDR3 is 16 residues. The V and J ends lost 2 bases and 3 bases, in that order; junction bases with no gene match: 6. In DNA, the CDR3 is TGTGCCAGCAGTTTACGGACAGGGGGGCCTGACACTGAAGCTTTCTTT. Residues: CASSLRTGGPDTEAFF.

The chain joins TRBV19 to TRBJ2-7, with 9 bases that match TRBD1. Germline CDR1 reads LNHDA; CDR2 reads SQIVND (reference sequence). The CDR3 contains 15 residues. The V and J ends lost 3 bases and 6 bases, in that order; junction bases with no gene match: 9. CDR3 bases: TGTGCCAGTAGTATCCAAGGACAGGGGAGGTCCGAGCAGTACTTC. Protein: CASSIQGQGRSEQYF.

V usage is TRBV7-9 and J usage is TRBJ2-4, with D possibly matching TRBD1 (6 bases). The CDR3 length is 12 residues. The germline CDR1 and CDR2 sequences are SEHNR and FQNEAQ (reference sequence). Trimming cost V 4 bases and J 9 bases, with 10 bases left between them. CDR3 amino acids: CASSSPRGIQYF. For the CDR3, the DNA is TGTGCCAGCAGCTCCCCCAGGGGCATTCAGTACTTC.

This clonotype came up many times. The chain recombines TRBV28 with TRBJ1-1; maybe TRBD1 (5 bases). Trimming pared 7 bases from V and 5 bases from J, leaving 11 bases between. Germline loops: CDR1 MDHEN, CDR2 SYDVKM. This CDR3 has 12 residues. CDR3 sequence: CASTWGGTEAFF. For the CDR3, the DNA is TGTGCCAGCACCTGGGGGGGGACTGAAGCTTTCTTT.

This clonotype was seen repeatedly, ten times or more. The V call is TRBV28, the J call TRBJ2-7, with D possibly being TRBD1 (6 bases). Germline-derived CDR1 and CDR2 are MDHEN and SYDVKM. Trimming removed 3 bases at V and 7 bases at J, with 10 bases between. The CDR3 is 12 amino acids. CDR3 amino acids: CASSLWGQEQYF. CDR3 sequence (DNA): TGTGCCAGCAGTTTGTGGGGGCAAGAGCAGTACTTC.

This clonotype has only a few counts. V gene TRBV6-1 combines with J gene TRBJ2-2; tentatively, D is TRBD2 (6 bases). This CDR3 is built from 13 residues. V lost 4 bases to trimming and J lost 6 bases, with 9 bases between them. Germline V gene data show CDR1 as MNHNS and CDR2 as SASEGT. The CDR3 loop is CASSAGLAGELFF. The DNA of the CDR3 is TGTGCCAGCAGTGCGGGACTCGCCGGGGAGCTGTTTTTT.

This clonotype has a handful of counts. This rearrangement joins TRBV20-1 to TRBJ2-3; a possible D gene is TRBD2 (5 bases). Germline-derived CDR1 and CDR2 are DFQATT and SNEGSKA (reference sequence). V lost 6 bases and J 2 bases, leaving 18 bases between the germline ends. The CDR3 is 15 residues long. The CDR3 region is CSAPPAGSTTDTQYF. The CDR3 DNA follows: TGCAGTGCCCCACCGGCGGGCTCCACCACAGATACGCAGTATTTT.

The rearrangement links TRBV19 to TRBJ1-4; TRBD1 matches 12 bases. This CDR3 has 21 amino acids. The junction had 16 bases not matched to a gene; V was cut back by 1 base and J by 4 bases. Germline CDR1 reads LNHDA; CDR2 reads SQIVND (reference sequence). As DNA, the CDR3 is TGTGCCAGTAGTATAGGGAGGGGGGACAGGGGGCCCCACGGAGGTAATGAAAAACTGTTTTTT. Translating it yields CASSIGRGDRGPHGGNEKLFF.

Comment on this clonotype: A read error may be the cause here, since a much bigger clone is one base away. The V call is TRBV28, the J call TRBJ1-3, with D tentatively TRBD1 (5 bases). The germline V and J ends were trimmed by 2 bases and 0 bases, with 11 bases remaining between them. In germline, CDR1 is MDHEN, CDR2 SYDVKM. The CDR3 runs to 16 residues. The CDR3 protein is CASSLGAGSSGNTIYF. The CDR3 DNA follows: TGTGCCAGCAGTTTAGGGGCAGGGAGCTCTGGAAACACCATATATTTT.

This chain joins TRBV9 and TRBJ1-5, with a possible D match to TRBD1 (6 bases). V gave up 5 bases and J gave up 1 base, with 13 bases separating them. Germline V gene sequence: CDR1 SGDLS, CDR2 YYNGEE. CDR3 length equals 15 residues. CDR3 sequence (DNA): TGTGCCAGCAGTGCGGGGGGGGCCAGCAATCAGCCCCAGCATTTT. Translation gives CASSAGGASNQPQHF. The full variable domain, in which reference TRBV9 and TRBJ1-5 provide the parts outside the CDR3, is DSGVTQTPKHLITATGQRVTLRCSPRSGDLSVYWYQQSLDQGLQFLIQYYNGEERAKGNILERFSAQQFPDLHSELNLSSLELGDSALYFCASSAGGASNQPQHFGDGTRLSIL.

In this sample, this clonotype turned up many times. V and J are TRBV7-2 and TRBJ1-2; D might be TRBD1 (6 bases). This CDR3 comprises 15 residues. Deletions cut 5 bases from V and 4 bases from J, with 17 bases between. Per germline, CDR1 SGHTA and CDR2 FQGNSA. The CDR3: CASSPPNRVSYGYTF. CDR3 sequence (DNA): TGTGCCAGCAGCCCTCCTAACAGGGTATCCTATGGCTACACCTTC.

This clonotype was recorded many times. The chain has TRBV29-1 and TRBJ1-1; the D is unclear. The CDR3 consists of 14 residues. The germline gives CDR1 SQVTM, CDR2 ANQGSEA. V was shortened by 0 bases and J by 6 bases, with 14 bases between the two germline ends. Written as DNA, the CDR3 is TGCAGCGTTGAAGAGATGAGGGCTGGGGCTGAAGCTTTCTTT. Translating it yields CSVEEMRAGAEAFF.

This clonotype showed up just a few times. This chain connects TRBV20-1 to TRBJ2-5, with a tentative D call TRBD2 (5 bases). CDR3 size: 12 residues. V was shortened by 5 bases and J by 4 bases, with 11 bases between the two germline ends. Germline V gene lookup returns CDR1 DFQATT and CDR2 SNEGSKA (reference sequence). CDR3 protein: CSASREGETQYF. Here the CDR3 DNA reads TGCAGTGCTTCCCGGGAAGGAGAGACCCAGTACTTC.

Only one count was recorded for this clonotype. The J gene is TRBJ2-3, the V gene TRBV2, with unresolved D. In germline, CDR1 is SNHLY, CDR2 FYNNEI. This CDR3 has 14 residues. The ends were cut back, 1 base at V and 3 bases at J, with 8 bases in the middle. The CDR3 here is CASSEESETDTQYF. CDR3 bases: TGTGCCAGCAGTGAAGAATCAGAAACAGATACGCAGTATTTT.

Note on this clonotype: The final CDR3 position lacks the conserved phenylalanine or tryptophan, pointing to a likely read error. The genes are TRBV2 and TRBJ2-7; D could derive from TRBD1 or TRBD2 (6 bases each). The V end was cut by 6 bases, the J end by 2 bases, with 17 bases between. The CDR3 runs 15 residues. Germline assignment: CDR1 SNHLY and CDR2 FYNNEI. The CDR3 sequence: CASSRRGTAAYEQYS. In DNA, the CDR3 is TGTGCCAGCAGCCGGAGGGGGACGGCCGCCTACGAGCAGTACTCC.

This chain joins TRBV10-3 and TRBJ2-7; TRBD1 agrees at 10 bases. The CDR3 consists of 16 residues. J gave up 7 bases and V 0 bases, and 9 bases lay outside the gene matches. Per the germline V gene, CDR1 is ENHRY and CDR2 is SYGVKD. The CDR3 DNA sequence: TGTGCCATCAGTGAGTCGGGGAGACAGGGGGCAGGAGAGCAGTACTTC. Residues: CAISESGRQGAGEQYF.

At least ten counts were recorded for this clonotype. This sequence joins TRBV7-3 and TRBJ1-2; D unresolved. CDR1 and CDR2 from the germline V gene are SGHTA and FQGTGA. The CDR3 extends over 13 amino acids. V dropped 5 bases and J dropped 5 bases, with 12 bases sitting between them. CDR3 DNA sequence: TGTGCCAGCAGCCGTTCCCCCTCTTATGGCTACACCTTC. Encoded protein: CASSRSPSYGYTF. Combining the CDR3 with reference TRBV7-3 and TRBJ1-2 gives the whole variable domain GAGVSQTPSNKVTEKGKYVELRCDPISGHTALYWYRQSLGQGPEFLIYFQGTGAADDSGLPNDRFFAVRPEGSVSTLKIQRTERGDSAVYLCASSRSPSYGYTFGSGTRLTVV.